One and the same sample provided the 15 T cell receptor beta chains below, sequenced in a study of blood T cell repertoires in COVID-19. Assay: immunoSEQ multiplex PCR; the TCRdb copy retains only in-frame clones and omits some. Of 55,000 to 70,000 clones in the sample, more than 75% were seen once. Specimen: PBMCs or T cells enriched from blood (not recorded which). Source of these receptors: a woman aged 40-49 years who had recovered from COVID-19.

The chain joins TRBV18 to TRBJ1-3, with no clear D. The V gene lost 5 bases and the J gene lost 5 bases, with 13 bases spanning the gap. The length of the CDR3 is 14 residues. The germline gives CDR1 KGHSH, CDR2 LQKENI. The CDR3 nucleotides are TGTGCCAGCTCAGAGGGCCAGGATAGAAACACCATATATTTT. Amino acid sequence: CASSEGQDRNTIYF.

The chain employs TRBV10-3 and TRBJ2-3; TRBD2 agrees at 7 bases. Germline loops: CDR1 ENHRY, CDR2 SYGVKD. This CDR3 spans 14 amino acids. Losses at the gene ends were 6 bases for V and 3 bases for J; bases not matched to a gene: 6. The CDR3 reads CAISMGGETDTQYF. CDR3 DNA sequence: TGTGCCATCAGCATGGGGGGGGAAACAGATACGCAGTATTTT.

This chain links TRBV18 with TRBJ2-7, with D tentatively TRBD1 (6 bases). V was shortened by 3 bases and J by 2 bases, with 14 bases between the two germline ends. Germline CDR1 and CDR2: KGHSH and LQKENI. This CDR3 spans 15 amino acids. The CDR3 reads CASSPLTGQTYEQYF. As DNA, the CDR3 is TGTGCCAGCTCACCCCTTACCGGACAGACCTACGAGCAGTACTTC.

This clone has only a few counts. This sequence joins TRBV2 and TRBJ1-2; D remains ambiguous. CDR1 SNHLY and CDR2 FYNNEI come from the germline V gene. The CDR3 length is 14 residues. V lost 1 base and J 8 bases, leaving 14 bases between the germline ends. The CDR3 nucleotides are TGTGCCAGCAGTGAAGGGACTTTCCGCTGGGGCTACACCTTC. It translates to CASSEGTFRWGYTF.

In DNA, the CDR3 is TGTGCCAGCAGAGGGACAGGGAGTATGAACACCATATATTTT. It yields the protein CASRGTGSMNTIYF. J is TRBJ1-3 and V is TRBV6-5; 9 bases are shared with TRBD1. There are 14 residues in the CDR3. The ends lost 6 bases at V and 7 bases at J; junction bases unmatched: 7. From germline, CDR1 is MNHEY and CDR2 SVGAGI.

The rearrangement links TRBV6-5 to TRBJ1-2; TRBD1 agrees at 8 bases. The germline V gene has CDR1 MNHEY and CDR2 SVGAGI. The CDR3 covers 15 residues. Trimming cost V 6 bases and J 7 bases; bases outside gene matches: 13. In nucleotides, the CDR3 is TGTGCCAGCAGACGAAAGAACCAGGGGGCGGGTGGCTACACCTTC. Its protein is CASRRKNQGAGGYTF.

The chain uses TRBV11-2 and TRBJ1-1; D uncertain. Trimming pared 2 bases from V and 8 bases from J, leaving 12 bases between. The germline V gene has CDR1 SGHAT and CDR2 FQNNGV. CDR3 length equals 13 residues. The CDR3 DNA reads as TGTGCCAGCAGCTTAAGTCTGGTCGCGGAAGCTTTCTTT. Amino acids: CASSLSLVAEAFF. Variable domain in full (rest from reference TRBV11-2 and TRBJ1-1): EAGVAQSPRYKIIEKRQSVAFWCNPISGHATLYWYQQILGQGPKLLIQFQNNGVVDDSQLPKDRFSAERLKGVDSTLKIQPAKLEDSAVYLCASSLSLVAEAFFGQGTRLTVV.

This chain uses TRBV5-1 with TRBJ1-3, with D perhaps TRBD1 (5 bases). Germline CDR1 SGHRS, CDR2 YFSETQ. The V end was cut by 6 bases, the J end by 0 bases, with 19 bases between. The CDR3 consists of 17 residues. The CDR3 sequence: CASTGGSQARSGNTIYF. CDR3 coding DNA: TGCGCCAGCACGGGGGGATCACAGGCCCGCTCTGGAAACACCATATATTTT.

This chain links TRBV5-4 with TRBJ2-5; TRBD2 aligns across 14 bases. Trimming removed 4 bases from V and 5 bases from J; junction bases left unmatched: 16. This CDR3 has 19 residues. CDR1 and CDR2 from the germline V gene are SGHNT and YYREEE (reference sequence). CDR3 nucleotides: TGTGCCAGCAGCCCCCCAGGGGGACTAGCGGGGGCCCTCGGGGAGACCCAGTACTTC. Protein sequence: CASSPPGGLAGALGETQYF.

The chain carries TRBV9 and TRBJ2-1; 7 positions agree with TRBD1. Unmatched junction bases numbered 12, after V lost 3 bases and J lost 0 bases. The CDR3 sequence is 18 residues long. Looked up from germline, CDR1 is SGDLS and CDR2 is YYNGEE. The CDR3 sequence: CASSAPPDRSSSYNEQFF. Written as DNA, the CDR3 is TGTGCCAGCAGCGCCCCTCCGGACAGGTCTAGCTCCTACAATGAGCAGTTCTTC.

Concerning this clone: The same CDR3 can be traced to other DNA sequences in this sample. The chain carries TRBV12-3 or TRBV12-4 and TRBJ2-2, with D hard to call. Trimming took 6 bases from V and 8 from J, leaving 4 bases between them. This CDR3 comprises 10 residues. The CDR3 DNA reads TGTGCCAGCAGCAGGGGGGAGCTGTTTTTT. Encoded protein: CASSRGELFF.

This chain connects TRBV6-5 to TRBJ1-2, with TRBD1 matching 7 bases. J gave up 5 bases and V 0 bases, and 3 bases lay outside the gene matches. The CDR3 contains 14 residues. Germline V gives CDR1 MNHEY, CDR2 SVGAGI. The CDR3 loop is CASSYSNRGYGYTF. Here the CDR3 DNA reads TGTGCCAGCAGTTACTCGAACAGGGGATATGGCTACACCTTC.

The table lists this clone with a few counts. This sequence joins TRBV19 and TRBJ2-3; tentatively, D is TRBD2 (5 bases). V lost 5 bases, J lost 7 bases, and 13 bases lay in between. CDR3 length equals 13 residues. CDR1 LNHDA and CDR2 SQIVND come from the germline V gene (reference sequence). The CDR3 DNA sequence: TGTGCCAGTAGTCCCCCGGGAAAGAATACGCAGTATTTT. Translating gives CASSPPGKNTQYF.

The genes are TRBV5-1 and TRBJ2-3, with a tentative D call TRBD2 (7 bases). This CDR3 has 16 amino acids. Per germline, CDR1 SGHRS and CDR2 YFSETQ. Trimming removed 2 bases at V and 2 bases at J, with 15 bases between. CDR3 DNA sequence: TGCGCCAGCAGCTTTCGTGCGGGGGCCGACACAGATACGCAGTATTTT. Residues: CASSFRAGADTDTQYF.

The chain employs TRBV6-5 and TRBJ1-2, with D perhaps TRBD1 (6 bases). Trimming removed 7 bases from V and 0 bases from J, with 12 bases in between. The CDR3 length is 14 residues. The germline gives CDR1 MNHEY, CDR2 SVGAGI. In DNA form, the CDR3 reads TGTGCCAGCAACCCGGACAGATCTAACTATGGCTACACCTTC. Translating it yields CASNPDRSNYGYTF.